The text below deals with one T cell receptor (beta chain). Both 60 Vbeta primers and 13 Jbeta primers went into the PCR. In the original processing: Counted up in a later analysis, unique TCR beta chains came to 65 million to 80 million, with around 12 million shared. Here immunoSEQ multiplex PCR was the method, and the copy in TCRdb shows in-frame clones only, minus some. V and J calls and clone size are those listed in that table; D and trimming were worked out from the DNA. This sample has 120,000 to 150,000 clones; roughly four fifths occur once, and the top ten carry roughly 3.5%. This record comes from a study of cytomegalovirus exposure and HLA in healthy donors. The sequence was collected from a male donor in good health and CMV-seronegative. The sample taken for sequencing was PBMCs.

The CDR3: CASSFGQGSYEQYF. The CDR3 DNA sequence: TGTGCCAGCAGCTTCGGACAAGGGTCCTACGAGCAGTACTTC. The chain links TRBV7-6 to TRBJ2-5; D might be TRBD1 (5 bases). The DNA matches TRBJ2-7 better at its end, which makes the J call doubtful. CDR1 is SGHVS and CDR2 is FNYEAQ in the germline V gene. This CDR3 contains 14 residues.